This T cell receptor (beta chain) was profiled in a study of T cell responses to AZD1222 COVID-19 vaccine. Overall study context: Second-dose groups at about 4 or about 12 weeks were pooled. Study conclusions and caveats: The number of AZD1222 recipients seropositive at baseline was only five or six. Most donors were white British, females outnumbered males, and clonal diversity was possibly underestimated. Repertoire sampling was restricted to post-peak T cell response timepoints.

Only in-frame clones appear in the TCRdb table, and some are missing; sequencing was by immunoSEQ multiplex PCR. The sample holds some 100,000 clones, roughly 92% seen once. After removal of 0 bases from V and 5 bases from J, the junction contained 5 bases not matched to a gene. Per the germline V gene, CDR1 is SGHTA and CDR2 is FQGNSA. The CDR3 runs to 15 residues. With regard to this clone: The antigen is not known.

This receptor was taken from an adult in good health. This specimen consisted of peripheral blood, obtained on day 0 of AZD1222 vaccination. The V gene is TRBV7-2, the J gene TRBJ2-5; 8 bases align to TRBD2. CDR3 bases: TGTGCCAGCAGCTTAGCCGGGGGGGCCTTGGAGACCCAGTACTTC. Translated, it gives CASSLAGGALETQYF.